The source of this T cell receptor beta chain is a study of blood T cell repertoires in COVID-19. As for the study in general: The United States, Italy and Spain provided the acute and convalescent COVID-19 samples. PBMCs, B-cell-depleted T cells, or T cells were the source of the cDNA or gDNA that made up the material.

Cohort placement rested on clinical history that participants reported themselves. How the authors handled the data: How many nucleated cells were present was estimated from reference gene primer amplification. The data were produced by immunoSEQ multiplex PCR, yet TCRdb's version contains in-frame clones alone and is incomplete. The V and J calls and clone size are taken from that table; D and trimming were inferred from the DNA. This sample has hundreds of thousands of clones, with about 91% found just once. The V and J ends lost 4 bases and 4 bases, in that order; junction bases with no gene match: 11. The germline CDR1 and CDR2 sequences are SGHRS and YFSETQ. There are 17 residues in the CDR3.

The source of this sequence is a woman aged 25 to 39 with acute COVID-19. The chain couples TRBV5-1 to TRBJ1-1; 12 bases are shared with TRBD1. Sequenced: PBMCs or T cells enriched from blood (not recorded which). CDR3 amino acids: CASSNRDRGLEGTEAFF. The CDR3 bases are TGCGCCAGCAGCAACCGGGACAGGGGGCTTGAAGGCACTGAAGCTTTCTTT.